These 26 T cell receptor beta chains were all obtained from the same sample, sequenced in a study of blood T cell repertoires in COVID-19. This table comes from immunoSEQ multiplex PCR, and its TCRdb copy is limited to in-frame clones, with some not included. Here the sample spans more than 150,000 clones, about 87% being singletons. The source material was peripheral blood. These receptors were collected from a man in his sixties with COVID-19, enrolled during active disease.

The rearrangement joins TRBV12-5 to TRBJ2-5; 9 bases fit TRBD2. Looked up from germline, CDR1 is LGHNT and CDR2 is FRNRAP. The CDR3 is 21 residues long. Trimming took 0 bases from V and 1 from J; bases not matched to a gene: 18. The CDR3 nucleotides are TGTGCTAGTGGTTTGGTTCGTGCGATGCAGACTAGCGGACCGTTCCAAGAGACCCAGTACTTC. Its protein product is CASGLVRAMQTSGPFQETQYF.

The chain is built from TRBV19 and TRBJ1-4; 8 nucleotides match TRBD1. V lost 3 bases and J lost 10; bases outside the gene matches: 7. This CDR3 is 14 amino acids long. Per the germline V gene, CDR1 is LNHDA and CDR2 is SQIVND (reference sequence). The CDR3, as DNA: TGTGCCAGTAGTATGGAGGACAGGGTGGGAAAACTGTTTTTT. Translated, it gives CASSMEDRVGKLFF.

The CDR3 nucleotides are TGTGCCAGTAGGCGGACAGGGGGCACAGATACGCAGTATTTT. The encoded protein is CASRRTGGTDTQYF. This chain connects TRBV19 to TRBJ2-3; 9 bases align to TRBD1. The germline gives CDR1 LNHDA, CDR2 SQIVND (reference sequence). After removal of 6 bases from V and 1 base from J, the junction contained 2 bases not matched to a gene. The length of the CDR3 is 14 residues.

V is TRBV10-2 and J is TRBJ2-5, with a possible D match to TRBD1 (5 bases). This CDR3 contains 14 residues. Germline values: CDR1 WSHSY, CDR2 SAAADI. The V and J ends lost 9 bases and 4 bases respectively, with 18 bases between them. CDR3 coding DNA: TGCGCCAGTAAAACGGGCCATCAGGGAGAGACCCAGTACTTC. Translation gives CASKTGHQGETQYF.

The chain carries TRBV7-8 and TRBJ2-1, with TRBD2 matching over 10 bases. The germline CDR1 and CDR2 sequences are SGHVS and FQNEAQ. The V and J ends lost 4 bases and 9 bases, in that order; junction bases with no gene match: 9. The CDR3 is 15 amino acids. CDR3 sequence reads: CASSSSAGGLSEQFF. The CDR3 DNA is TGTGCCAGCAGCTCTTCAGCGGGAGGGCTTAGTGAGCAGTTCTTC.

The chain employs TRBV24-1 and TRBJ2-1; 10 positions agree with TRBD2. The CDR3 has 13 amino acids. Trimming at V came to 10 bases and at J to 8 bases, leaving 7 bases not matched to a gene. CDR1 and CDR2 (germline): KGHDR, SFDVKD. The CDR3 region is CATGTSAGHEQFF. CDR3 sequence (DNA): TGTGCCACGGGGACTAGCGCTGGACATGAGCAGTTCTTC.

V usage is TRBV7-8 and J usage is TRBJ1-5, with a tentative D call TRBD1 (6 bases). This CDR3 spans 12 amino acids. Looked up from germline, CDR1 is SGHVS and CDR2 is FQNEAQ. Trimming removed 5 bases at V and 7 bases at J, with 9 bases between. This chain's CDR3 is CASSQQGQPQHF. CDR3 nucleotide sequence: TGTGCCAGCAGCCAACAGGGACAGCCCCAGCATTTT.

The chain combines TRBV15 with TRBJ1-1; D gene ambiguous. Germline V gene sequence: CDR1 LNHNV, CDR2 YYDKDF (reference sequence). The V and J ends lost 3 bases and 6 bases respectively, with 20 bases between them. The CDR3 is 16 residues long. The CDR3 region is CATSRVIPGTGPEAFF. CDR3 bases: TGTGCCACCAGCAGGGTAATACCGGGAACCGGCCCTGAAGCTTTCTTT.

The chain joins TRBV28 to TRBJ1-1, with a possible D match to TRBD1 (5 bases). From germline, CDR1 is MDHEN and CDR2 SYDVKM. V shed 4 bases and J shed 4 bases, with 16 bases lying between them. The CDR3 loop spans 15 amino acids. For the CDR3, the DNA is TGTGCCAGCAGTTCGGGGACCTCGGGAGGCACTGAAGCTTTCTTT. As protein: CASSSGTSGGTEAFF. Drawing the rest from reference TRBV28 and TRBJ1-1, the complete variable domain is DVKVTQSSRYLVKRTGEKVFLECVQDMDHENMFWYRQDPGLGLRLIYFSYDVKMKEKGDIPEGYSVSREKKERFSLILESASTNQTSMYLCASSSGTSGGTEAFFGQGTRLTVV.

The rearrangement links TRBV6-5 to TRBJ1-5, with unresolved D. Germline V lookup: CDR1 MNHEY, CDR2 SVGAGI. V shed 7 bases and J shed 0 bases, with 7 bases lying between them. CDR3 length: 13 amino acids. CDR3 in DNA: TGTGCCAGCACCAGGAATAGCAATCAGCCCCAGCATTTT. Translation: CASTRNSNQPQHF.

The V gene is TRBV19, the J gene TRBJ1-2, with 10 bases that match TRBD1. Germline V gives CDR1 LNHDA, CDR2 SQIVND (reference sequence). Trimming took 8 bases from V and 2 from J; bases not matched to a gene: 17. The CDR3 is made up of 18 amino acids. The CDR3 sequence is CASSKSGTGDFLNYGYTF. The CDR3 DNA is TGTGCCAGTTCGAAATCCGGGACAGGGGACTTCCTCAACTATGGCTACACCTTC.

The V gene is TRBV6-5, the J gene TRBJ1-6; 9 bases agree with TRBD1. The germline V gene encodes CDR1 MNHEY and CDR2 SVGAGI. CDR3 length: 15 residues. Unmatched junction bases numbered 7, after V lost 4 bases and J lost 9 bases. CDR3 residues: CASSSPGQGFSPLHF. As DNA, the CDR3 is TGTGCCAGCAGTTCCCCGGGACAGGGATTTTCACCCCTCCACTTT.

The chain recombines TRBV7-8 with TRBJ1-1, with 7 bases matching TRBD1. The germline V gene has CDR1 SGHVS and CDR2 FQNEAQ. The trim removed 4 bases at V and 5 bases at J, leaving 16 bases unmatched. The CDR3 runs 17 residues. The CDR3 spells CASSSRGGSRDLTEAFF. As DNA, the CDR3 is TGTGCCAGCAGCTCCAGAGGGGGCTCCCGAGACCTAACTGAAGCTTTCTTT.

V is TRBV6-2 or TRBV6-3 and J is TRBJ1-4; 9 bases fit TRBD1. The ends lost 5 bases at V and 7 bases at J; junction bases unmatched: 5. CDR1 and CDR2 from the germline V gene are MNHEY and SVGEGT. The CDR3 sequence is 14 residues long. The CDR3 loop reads CASSRTGEAEKLFF. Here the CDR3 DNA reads TGTGCCAGCAGTCGGACAGGGGAGGCTGAAAAACTGTTTTTT.

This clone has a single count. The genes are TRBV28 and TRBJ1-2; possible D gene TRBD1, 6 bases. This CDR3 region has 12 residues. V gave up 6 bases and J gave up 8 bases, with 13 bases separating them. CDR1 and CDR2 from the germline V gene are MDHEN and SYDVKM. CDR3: CASRGQYDGYTF. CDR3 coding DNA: TGTGCCAGCAGAGGACAGTACGACGGCTACACCTTC.

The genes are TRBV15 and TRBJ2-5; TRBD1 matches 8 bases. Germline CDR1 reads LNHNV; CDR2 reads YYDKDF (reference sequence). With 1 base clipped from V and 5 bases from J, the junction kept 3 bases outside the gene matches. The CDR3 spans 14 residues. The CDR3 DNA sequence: TGTGCCACCAGCAGAGCAACAGGGGGGGAGACCCAGTACTTC. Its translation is CATSRATGGETQYF.

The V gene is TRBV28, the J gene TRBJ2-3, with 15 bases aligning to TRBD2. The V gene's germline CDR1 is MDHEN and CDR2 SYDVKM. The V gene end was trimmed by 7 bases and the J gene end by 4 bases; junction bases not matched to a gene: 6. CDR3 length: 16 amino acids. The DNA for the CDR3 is TGTGCCAGCATCCCCGGACTAGCGGGGGGGTCAGATACGCAGTATTTT. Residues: CASIPGLAGGSDTQYF. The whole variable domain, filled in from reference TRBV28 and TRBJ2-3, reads DVKVTQSSRYLVKRTGEKVFLECVQDMDHENMFWYRQDPGLGLRLIYFSYDVKMKEKGDIPEGYSVSREKKERFSLILESASTNQTSMYLCASIPGLAGGSDTQYFGPGTRLTVL.

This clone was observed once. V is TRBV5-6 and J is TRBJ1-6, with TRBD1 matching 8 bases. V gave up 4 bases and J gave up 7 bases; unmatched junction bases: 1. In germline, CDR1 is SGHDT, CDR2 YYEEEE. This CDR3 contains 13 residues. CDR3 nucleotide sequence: TGTGCCAGCAGCGGACAGGGAAATTCACCCCTCCACTTT. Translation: CASSGQGNSPLHF.

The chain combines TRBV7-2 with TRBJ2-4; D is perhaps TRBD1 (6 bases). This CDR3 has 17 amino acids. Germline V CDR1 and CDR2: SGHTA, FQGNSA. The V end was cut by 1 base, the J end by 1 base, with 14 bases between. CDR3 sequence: CASSLGQGGGAKNIQYF. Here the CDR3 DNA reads TGTGCCAGCAGCTTAGGACAAGGGGGTGGCGCCAAAAACATTCAGTACTTC.

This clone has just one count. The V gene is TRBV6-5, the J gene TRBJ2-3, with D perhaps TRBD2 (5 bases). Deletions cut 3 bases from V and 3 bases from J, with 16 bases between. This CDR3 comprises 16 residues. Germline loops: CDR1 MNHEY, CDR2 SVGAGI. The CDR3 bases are TGTGCCAGCAGTTATAGCGCGGTGGGGTGGACAGATACGCAGTATTTT. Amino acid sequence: CASSYSAVGWTDTQYF.

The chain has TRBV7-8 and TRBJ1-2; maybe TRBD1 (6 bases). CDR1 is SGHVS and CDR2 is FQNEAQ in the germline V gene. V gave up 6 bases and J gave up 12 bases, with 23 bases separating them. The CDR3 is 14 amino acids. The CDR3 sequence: CASSTRRQDLLHTF. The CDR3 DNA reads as TGTGCCAGCAGTACTCGTCGACAGGACCTTCTGCACACCTTC.

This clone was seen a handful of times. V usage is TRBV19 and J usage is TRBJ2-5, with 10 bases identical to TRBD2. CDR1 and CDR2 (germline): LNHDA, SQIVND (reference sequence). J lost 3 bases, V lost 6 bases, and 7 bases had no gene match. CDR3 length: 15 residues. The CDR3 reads CASSLILAGEETQYF. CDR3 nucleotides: TGTGCCAGTAGCCTCATCCTAGCGGGGGAAGAGACCCAGTACTTC.

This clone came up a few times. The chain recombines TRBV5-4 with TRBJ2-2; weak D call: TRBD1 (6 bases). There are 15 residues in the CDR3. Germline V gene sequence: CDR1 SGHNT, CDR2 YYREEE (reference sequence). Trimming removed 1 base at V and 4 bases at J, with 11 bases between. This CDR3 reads CASSLSQGFTGELFF. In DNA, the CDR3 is TGTGCCAGCAGCTTGAGTCAGGGGTTCACCGGGGAGCTGTTTTTT.

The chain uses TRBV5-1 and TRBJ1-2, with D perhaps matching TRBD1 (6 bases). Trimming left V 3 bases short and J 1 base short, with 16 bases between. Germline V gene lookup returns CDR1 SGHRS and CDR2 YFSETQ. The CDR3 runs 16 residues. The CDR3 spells CASSWGTTSYNYGYTF. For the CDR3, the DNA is TGCGCCAGCAGCTGGGGGACAACTTCCTATAACTATGGCTACACCTTC. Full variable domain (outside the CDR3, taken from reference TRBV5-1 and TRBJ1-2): KAGVTQTPRYLIKTRGQQVTLSCSPISGHRSVSWYQQTPGQGLQFLFEYFSETQRNKGNFPGRFSGRQFSNSRSEMNVSTLELGDSALYLCASSWGTTSYNYGYTFGSGTRLTVV.

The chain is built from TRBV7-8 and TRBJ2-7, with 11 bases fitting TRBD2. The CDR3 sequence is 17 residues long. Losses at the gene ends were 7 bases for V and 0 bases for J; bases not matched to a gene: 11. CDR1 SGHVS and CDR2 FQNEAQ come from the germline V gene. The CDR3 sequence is CASTPSVAGGTSYEQYF. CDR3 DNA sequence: TGTGCCAGCACCCCCAGTGTAGCGGGAGGGACCTCCTACGAGCAGTACTTC. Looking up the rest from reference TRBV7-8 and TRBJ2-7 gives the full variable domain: GAGVSQSPRYKVAKRGQDVALRCDPISGHVSLFWYQQALGQGPEFLTYFQNEAQLDKSGLPSDRFFAERPEGSVSTLKIQRTQQEDSAVYLCASTPSVAGGTSYEQYFGPGTRLTVT.

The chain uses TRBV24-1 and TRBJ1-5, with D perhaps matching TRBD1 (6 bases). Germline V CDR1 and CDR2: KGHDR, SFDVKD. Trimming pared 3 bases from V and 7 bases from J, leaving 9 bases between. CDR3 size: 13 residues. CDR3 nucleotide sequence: TGTGCCACCAGTGATCAACAGGGCCAGCCCCAGCATTTT. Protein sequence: CATSDQQGQPQHF.